This TCR beta chain is drawn from a study of technical replicates of blood from a handful of donors (dated by TCRdb to the late 2010s). With regard to this clone: Its antigen is unknown. No quality values exist for individual bases; no much larger clone is one base distant.

The library was produced with the immunoSEQ multiplex PCR assay. TCRdb carries this immuneACCESS record with in-frame sequences only. Its versions omit some clonotypes, under half of them owing to an unresolved V gene in the studies checked, with the rest unexplained. Within this sample are 62,000 or so clones, with roughly 86% of them counted one time only. The leading ten clones occupy roughly 4.8% of the sample. The source material was PBMCs. This receptor was identified in a human donor in good health. Some clones in this sample may be carry-over from other donors' samples.

The CDR3 protein sequence reads: CASSRDSNYEQYF. At the DNA level, the sequence is TGTGCCAGCAGCCGCGACAGTAACTACGAGCAGTACTTC. The rearrangement joined TRBV5-4 to TRBJ2-7; TRBD1 is a possible D gene, resting on 5 matching bases. Between the V and J ends, shortened by 4 bases and 3 bases respectively, the junction contains 11 bases. CDR1 SGHNT and CDR2 YYREEE are derived from the germline V gene (reference sequence). Including the terminal cysteine and phenylalanine, the CDR3 comprises 13 residues. Just the 39-base CDR3 DNA is kept, in frame starting at base 1.